The rows below give T cell receptor beta chains drawn from one sample of a study of Graves' ophthalmopathy and Graves' hyperthyroidism. TCRdb analysed the multiplex PCR reads with MiXCR anew, one entry per CDR3 protein. The table shows under 200,000 distinct CDR3 sequences, with approximately 38% occurring only once. Input material: peripheral blood. These receptors came from a woman in her thirties or forties with Graves' ophthalmopathy. The CDR3 runs from the conserved cysteine through the conserved F or W. The order of the fields is D gene, V gene, J gene, clone size, CDR3 DNA, CDR3 protein. A D gene is named only where the DNA matches it firmly. Clone size, where shown, is once, few, many, or a class for clones that have expanded.

d_call: TRBD2
v_call: TRBV15
j_call: TRBJ2-7
clone_size: many
cdr3_nt: TGTGCCACCAGCAGAGATAGGGTTCGGCTAGCGGGAGGACCCCCAAGCTACGAGCAGTACTTC
cdr3_aa: CATSRDRVRLAGGPPSYEQYF

d_call: -
v_call: TRBV9
j_call: TRBJ2-5
clone_size: many
cdr3_nt: TGTGCCAGCAGCCCCGGATGGGGAAAAGAGACCCAGTACTTC
cdr3_aa: CASSPGWGKETQYF

d_call: -
v_call: TRBV6-2/TRBV6-3
j_call: TRBJ2-5
clone_size: once
cdr3_nt: TGTGCCAGCAGTCGCAACCAAGAGACCCAGTACTTC
cdr3_aa: CASSRNQETQYF

d_call: -
v_call: TRBV5-1
j_call: TRBJ1-1
clone_size: many
cdr3_nt: TGCGCCAGCAGCTTGTCCGGAGGGGGGAACACTGAAGCTTTCTTT
cdr3_aa: CASSLSGGGNTEAFF

d_call: -
v_call: TRBV29-1
j_call: TRBJ2-5
clone_size: -
cdr3_nt: TGCAGCGTTGTGGGGCCCGACCAAGAGACCCAGTACTTC
cdr3_aa: CSVVGPDQETQYF

d_call: -
v_call: TRBV18
j_call: TRBJ1-1
clone_size: few
cdr3_nt: TGTGCCAGCTCACCAGTGGTTCTACAGGGAGTCTACACTGAAGCTTTCTTT
cdr3_aa: CASSPVVLQGVYTEAFF

d_call: -
v_call: TRBV2
j_call: TRBJ1-5
clone_size: many
cdr3_nt: TGTGCCAGCAGCAGGGAGGGAGAGGGTCAGCCCCAGCATTTT
cdr3_aa: CASSREGEGQPQHF

d_call: -
v_call: TRBV7-2
j_call: TRBJ2-7
clone_size: -
cdr3_nt: TGTGCCAGCAGCTCCTCACCTATACCGACCTACGAGCAGTACTTC
cdr3_aa: CASSSSPIPTYEQYF

d_call: -
v_call: TRBV18
j_call: TRBJ2-5
clone_size: many
cdr3_nt: TGTGCCAGCTCACCACAGCAGGGTTCCGGACAAGAGACCCAGTACTTC
cdr3_aa: CASSPQQGSGQETQYF

d_call: -
v_call: TRBV24-1
j_call: TRBJ1-2
clone_size: many
cdr3_nt: TGTGCCACCAAGGACACCAACTATGGCTACACCTTC
cdr3_aa: CATKDTNYGYTF

d_call: -
v_call: TRBV7-2
j_call: TRBJ2-5
clone_size: -
cdr3_nt: TGTGCCAGCAGCTTAGTCTTTCCAACCCAGTACTTC
cdr3_aa: CASSLVFPTQYF

d_call: TRBD1
v_call: TRBV12-3/TRBV12-4
j_call: TRBJ2-7
clone_size: few
cdr3_nt: TGTGCCAGCAGTTGGACAGGCATTACAACCTACGAGCAGTACTTC
cdr3_aa: CASSWTGITTYEQYF

d_call: -
v_call: TRBV11-2
j_call: TRBJ2-7
clone_size: -
cdr3_nt: TGTGCCAGCAGTAGAACGATGAGGGAGCAGTACTTC
cdr3_aa: CASSRTMREQYF

d_call: -
v_call: TRBV27
j_call: TRBJ2-7
clone_size: many
cdr3_nt: TGTGCCAGCAGTTTATCGATCAGCACCTACGAGCAGTACTTC
cdr3_aa: CASSLSISTYEQYF